This T cell receptor beta chain was recovered during a study of shared clonotypes between healthy human individuals. CDR1 and CDR2 (germline): KGHSH, LQKENI. V was cut by 1 base and J by 9 bases, with 12 bases left in between. The CDR3 covers 13 residues. The method was immunoSEQ multiplex PCR; TCRdb's version includes in-frame clones alone and lacks a portion of them. Among millions of clones listed, roughly 93% were seen once. This TCR derives from a man aged 18 to 29 in good health. Some clones in this sample may be carry-over from other donors' samples. J is TRBJ1-1 and V is TRBV18; a weak D match, TRBD1 (5 bases). Sample: naive CD4+ T cells from PBMCs. Subset defined: CD45RA+ positively selected. The CDR3 is CASSPQTASKAFF. The DNA of the CDR3 is TGTGCCAGCTCACCACAGACAGCTTCTAAAGCTTTCTTT.